The TCR beta chain described here comes from a study of blood T cells in healthy people across ages. The use of a sample-barcoded 5' primer and a J-beta primer mix characterized a second PCR of about 6 to 11 cycles. CDR3-containing paired-end reads numbered at least 2.5 million in each sample. One entry per CDR3 protein results from TCRdb running MiXCR on the 5' RACE reads. This sample has over 1,500,000 distinct CDR3 sequences, with roughly 52% found just once. This clonotype turned up a few times. Antigen unknown. Overall study findings and caveats: Naive T cell percentage showed a strong correlation with TCR beta diversity.

The TCR originated in a woman between 35 and 50 years old in good health. Sequenced input: blood.

The CDR3 sequence is CASRLTGTTNEKLFF. As DNA, the CDR3 is TGTGCCAGCAGGTTGACAGGGACGACTAATGAAAAACTGTTTTTT. The V gene is TRBV6-5, the J gene TRBJ1-4, with 7 bases fitting TRBD1. This CDR3 comprises 15 residues. Germline CDR1 reads MNHEY; CDR2 reads SVGAGI. Trimming removed 6 bases from V and 2 bases from J; junction bases left unmatched: 6.